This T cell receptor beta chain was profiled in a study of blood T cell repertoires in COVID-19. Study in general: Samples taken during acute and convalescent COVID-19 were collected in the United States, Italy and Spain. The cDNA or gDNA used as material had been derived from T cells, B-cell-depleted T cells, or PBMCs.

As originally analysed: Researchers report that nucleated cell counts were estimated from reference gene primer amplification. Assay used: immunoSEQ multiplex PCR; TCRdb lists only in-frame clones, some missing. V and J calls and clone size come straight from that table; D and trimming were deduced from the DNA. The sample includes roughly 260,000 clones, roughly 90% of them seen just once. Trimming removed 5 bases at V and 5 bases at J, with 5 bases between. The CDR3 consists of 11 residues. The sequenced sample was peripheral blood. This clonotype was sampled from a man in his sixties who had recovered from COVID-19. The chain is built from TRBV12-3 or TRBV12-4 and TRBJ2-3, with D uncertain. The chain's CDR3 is CASSVLDTQYF. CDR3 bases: TGTGCCAGCAGTGTTCTAGATACGCAGTATTTT.